This T cell receptor beta chain came from a study of T cell responses to AZD1222 COVID-19 vaccine. General study findings and limits: Among AZD1222 vaccinees, only five or six were seropositive at baseline.

CDR3 size: 15 residues. Trimming took off 2 bases at V and 2 bases at J, with 12 bases between the two ends. Germline V lookup: CDR1 MNHEY, CDR2 SMNVEV (reference sequence). The table came from immunoSEQ multiplex PCR; TCRdb's copy has only in-frame clones and leaves some out. The sample holds approximately 90,000 clones, approximately 89% seen once. This clone was recorded a few times. Antigen specificity is unknown. The material sequenced was peripheral blood, taken on day 0 of AZD1222 vaccination. The V call is TRBV27, the J call TRBJ2-5; the D is unclear. The source is an adult in good health. CDR3 amino acids: CASSLMWANQETQYF. CDR3 DNA sequence: TGTGCCAGCAGTTTAATGTGGGCAAATCAAGAGACCCAGTACTTC.